What follows are 6 T cell receptor beta chains derived from one specimen sequenced in a study of Graves' ophthalmopathy and Graves' hyperthyroidism (dated by TCRdb to the late 2010s). Sequenced using an Illumina HiSeq 2000. For repertoire sequencing, the TCR beta CDR3 regions were amplified from RNA transcripts. The first round of RT-PCR was done with HTBI primers and the Qiagen OneStep RT-PCR kit, and was followed by a second round of multiplex PCR, then size selection and purification. TCRdb reprocessing: public reads trimmed at Q25 with fastp, clones called with MiXCR, in-frame beta chains kept. Identical CDR3 proteins give one entry, which carries the most common genes and DNA. Counted in this sample were about 39,000 distinct CDR3 sequences; approximately 50% of them appeared once. About 25% of the sample belongs to the ten largest clones. Sequenced sample: peripheral blood. These receptor sequences come from an adult woman with stable Graves' hyperthyroidism.

Note on this clonotype: One end of the junction varies from germline; a read error may be responsible. The V call is TRBV5-8, the J call TRBJ1-2, with 7 bases matching TRBD1. Germline CDR1 is SGHTS and CDR2 is YDEGEE. CDR3 length: 15 residues. For the CDR3, the DNA is TGTGCCGGCAGCTCGGGCGGGACAGCGTCCTATGGCTACACCTTC. Encoded protein: CAGSSGGTASYGYTF.

About this clonotype: A much larger clone lies one base from this, so it may be a read error. As the CDR3 is not closed by the conserved phenylalanine or tryptophan, this likely results from a read error. This sequence joins TRBV18 and TRBJ1-1; D is undetermined. V was trimmed by 2 bases and J by 1 base, leaving 8 bases between them. This CDR3 has 14 amino acids. Germline lookup yields CDR1 KGHSH and CDR2 LQKENI. The CDR3 is CASSPGGRNTEAFS. As DNA, the CDR3 is TGTGCCAGCTCACCAGGAGGGCGGAACACTGAAGCTTTCTCT.

V gene TRBV29-1 combines with J gene TRBJ1-2; 7 positions agree with TRBD1. Trimming took 7 bases from V and 0 from J; bases not matched to a gene: 2. CDR1 is SQVTM, CDR2 ANQGSEA, per germline. The CDR3 has 12 residues. The CDR3, as DNA: TGCAGCGCCGGACAGGCTAACTATGGCTACACCTTC. Amino acid sequence: CSAGQANYGYTF. Full variable domain (remainder filled in from reference TRBV29-1 and TRBJ1-2): SAVISQKPSRDICQRGTSLTIQCQVDSQVTMMFWYRQQPGQSLTLIATANQGSEATYESGFVIDKFPISRPNLTFSTLTVSNMSPEDSSIYLCSAGQANYGYTFGSGTRLTVV.

The chain couples TRBV10-3 to TRBJ2-7, with a possible D match to TRBD2 (6 bases). The CDR3 spans 12 residues. Trimming removed 6 bases at V and 4 bases at J, with 10 bases between. CDR1 and CDR2 from the germline V gene are ENHRY and SYGVKD. CDR3 region: CAIRDYEYEQYF. As DNA, the CDR3 is TGTGCCATCAGGGACTACGAATACGAGCAGTACTTC.

The sample holds one count of this clonotype. V gene TRBV7-6 combines with J gene TRBJ1-1; 9 bases line up with TRBD1. The CDR3 loop spans 16 amino acids. Germline-derived CDR1 and CDR2 are SGHVS and FNYEAQ. The V segment lost 2 bases and the J segment 3 bases; nucleotides outside the gene matches: 7. The CDR3 loop reads CASSLRTGGLDTEAFF. DNA of the CDR3: TGTGCCAGCAGCTTACGTACAGGGGGCTTAGACACTGAAGCTTTCTTT.

The chain is built from TRBV7-9 and TRBJ1-2, with TRBD1 identical over 8 bases. Germline V lookup: CDR1 SEHNR, CDR2 FQNEAQ (reference sequence). The CDR3 sequence is 13 residues long. Losses at the gene ends were 6 bases for V and 4 bases for J; bases not matched to a gene: 4. This chain's CDR3 is CASRGDRLYGYTF. The DNA of the CDR3 is TGTGCCAGCAGGGGGGACAGGCTCTATGGCTACACCTTC. Supplemented by reference TRBV7-9 and TRBJ1-2, the full variable domain reads DTGVSQNPRHKITKRGQNVTFRCDPISEHNRLYWYRQTLGQGPEFLTYFQNEAQLEKSRLLSDRFSAERPKGSFSTLEIQRTEQGDSAMYLCASRGDRLYGYTFGSGTRLTVV.